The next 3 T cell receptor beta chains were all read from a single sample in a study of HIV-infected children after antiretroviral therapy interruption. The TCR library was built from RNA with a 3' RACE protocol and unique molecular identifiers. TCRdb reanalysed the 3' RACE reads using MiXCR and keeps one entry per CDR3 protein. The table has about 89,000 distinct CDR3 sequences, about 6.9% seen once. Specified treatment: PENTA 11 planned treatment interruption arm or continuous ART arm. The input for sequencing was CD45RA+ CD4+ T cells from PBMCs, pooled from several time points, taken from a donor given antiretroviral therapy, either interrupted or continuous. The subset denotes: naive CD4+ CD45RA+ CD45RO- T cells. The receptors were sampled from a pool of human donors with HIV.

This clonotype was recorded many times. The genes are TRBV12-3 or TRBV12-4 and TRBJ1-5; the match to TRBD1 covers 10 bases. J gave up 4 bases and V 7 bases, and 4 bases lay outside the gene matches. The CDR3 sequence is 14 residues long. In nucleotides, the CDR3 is TGTGCCAGCACCCGGGACAGGGGTAATCAGCCCCAGCATTTT. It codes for CASTRDRGNQPQHF.

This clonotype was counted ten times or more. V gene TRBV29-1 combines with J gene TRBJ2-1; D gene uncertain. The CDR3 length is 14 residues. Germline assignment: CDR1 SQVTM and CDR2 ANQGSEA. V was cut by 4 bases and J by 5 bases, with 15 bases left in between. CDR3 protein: CSVATRTPNNEQFF. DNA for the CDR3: TGCAGCGTTGCCACTCGCACACCCAACAATGAGCAGTTCTTC.

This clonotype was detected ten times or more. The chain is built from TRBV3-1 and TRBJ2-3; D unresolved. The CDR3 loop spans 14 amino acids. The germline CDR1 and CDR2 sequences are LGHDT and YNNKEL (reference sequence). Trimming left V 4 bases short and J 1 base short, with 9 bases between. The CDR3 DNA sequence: TGTGCCAGCAGCCTCTTCACAGGCACAGATACGCAGTATTTT. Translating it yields CASSLFTGTDTQYF.